This T cell receptor (beta chain) was documented in a study of relationships among human T cell subsets (TCRdb year 2010). For the study in its entirety: The study sequenced eight distinct T cell populations from blood: pan T, CD8 cytotoxic, regulatory, Th1, Th2, naive plus transitional, activated and memory cells.

The CD4+CD25-CD294- flow-through remaining after the CD25, CD56 and CD294 bead selections was collected as Th1 cells. To isolate the T cell subsets, Miltenyi superparamagnetic beads coated with subset-specific monoclonal antibodies were used. Every T cell population came from peripheral blood. Mononuclear cells were obtained from whole blood by Ficoll separation, and monocytes were then depleted with anti-CD14 microbeads. Isolated cell populations were immediately resuspended in RNAprotect reagent. The method behind the library was multiplex PCR. The reads were generated on a 454 GS FLX. Semiquantitative ARM-PCR was used to amplify the TCR alpha and beta CDR3 regions from mRNA. In ARM-PCR, tagged nested gene-specific primers were applied first, and communal superprimers then carried out the exponential amplification. Nested primers were removed by exonuclease before the second amplification round on first-round PCR products. Amplicons were sequenced on the 454 platform, which allows rapid sequencing of millions of DNA fragments without cloning bias. An effective read was defined as a read mappable to both V and J germline segments. The paper's data handling went like this. IRmap, which uses pyromap, a Smith-Waterman modification adapted to 454 sequencing errors, was used to assign reads to germline V, D and J segments. To filter D-beta assignments, cutoffs were set at the 99th percentile of the alignment scores obtained from simulated random sequences. The CDR3 was taken to be the amino acids lying between the conserved V-segment Y[YFLI]C motif and the J-segment [FW]GXGT motif. A compound Poisson process model, previously applied to large-scale EST data, was used to estimate repertoire diversity. A procedure for detecting cross-contamination was used to argue that sample contamination was not the source of the shared CDR3s. TCRdb's own reprocessing of the public reads used fastp at Q25 and MiXCR and kept productive beta chains. Rows merge per CDR3 protein into single entries with the most common DNA and genes. The V and J calls follow TCRdb's processing rather than the paper's. Recorded for this sample are over 10,000 distinct CDR3 sequences; approximately 67% of them occurred a single time. Together, the top ten hold 25% to 30% of the sample.

As regards this clonotype: Its antigen is not yet known. Nothing much larger sits one base from this clone, and base qualities are not available.

Here is what the overall study found, with its caveats: Over 55% of CD8+ cytotoxic sequences belonged to clones with over 100 reads, whereas regulatory and Th2 subsets showed few such clones. The seven subsets showed no statistically significant differences in V, D and J usage, CDR3 length, or N-nucleotide additions. The bead-based sorting was unable to rule out the presence of a CD4+CD8+ double-positive population. The considerable overlap in CDR3s among Th1, Th2 and regulatory T cells was taken as suggesting that cell fate choices are stochastic.

This TCR came from a man aged 40-49 years in good health. The sequenced material came from CD4+ Th1 cells sorted from blood. The label giving this sample's cell subset or site can be read as: CD4+CD25-CD294- T helper 1 cells.

The nucleotide sequence reads as follows: TGTGCCAGCAGTTTACGTTCTAGCTCCTATAATTCACCCCTCCACTTT. It is translated as CASSLRSSSYNSPLHF. In this chain, TRBV28 is recombined with TRBJ1-6; the D gene assignment is ambiguous. Trimming at the junction amounts to 2 bases on V and 0 bases on J, and the germline ends lie 8 bases apart. CDR1 and CDR2, per the germline V gene, are MDHEN and SYDVKM. Counted from cysteine to phenylalanine, this CDR3 has 16 amino acids. Left in the record is the CDR3 DNA by itself, 48 bases read in frame from the first base.